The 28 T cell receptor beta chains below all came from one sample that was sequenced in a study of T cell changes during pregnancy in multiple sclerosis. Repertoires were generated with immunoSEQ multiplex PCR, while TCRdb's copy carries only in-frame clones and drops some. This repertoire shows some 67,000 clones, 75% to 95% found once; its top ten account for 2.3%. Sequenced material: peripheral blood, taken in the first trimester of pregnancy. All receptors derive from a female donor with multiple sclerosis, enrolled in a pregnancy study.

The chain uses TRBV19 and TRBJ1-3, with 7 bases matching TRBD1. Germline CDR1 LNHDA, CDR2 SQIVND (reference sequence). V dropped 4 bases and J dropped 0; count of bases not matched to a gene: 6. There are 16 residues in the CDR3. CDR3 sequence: CASSTGDRDSGNTIYF. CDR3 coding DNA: TGTGCCAGTAGTACGGGGGACAGAGACTCTGGAAACACCATATATTTT.

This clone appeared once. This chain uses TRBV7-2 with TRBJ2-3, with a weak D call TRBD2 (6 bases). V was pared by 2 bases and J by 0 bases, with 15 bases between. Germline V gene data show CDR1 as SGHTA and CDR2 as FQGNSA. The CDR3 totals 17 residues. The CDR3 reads CASSLNGRPPSTDTQYF. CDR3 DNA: TGTGCCAGCAGCTTAAACGGGAGACCCCCCAGCACAGATACGCAGTATTTT.

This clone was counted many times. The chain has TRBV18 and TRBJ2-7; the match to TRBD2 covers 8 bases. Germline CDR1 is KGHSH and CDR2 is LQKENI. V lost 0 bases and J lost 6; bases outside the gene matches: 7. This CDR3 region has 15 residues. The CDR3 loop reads CASSPPAGGNSEQYF. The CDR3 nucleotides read TGTGCCAGCTCACCACCTGCGGGAGGTAACAGCGAGCAGTACTTC.

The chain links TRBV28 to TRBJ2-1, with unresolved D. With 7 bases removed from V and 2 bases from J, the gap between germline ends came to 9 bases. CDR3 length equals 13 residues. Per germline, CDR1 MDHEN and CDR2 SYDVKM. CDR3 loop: CASTPGPYNEQFF. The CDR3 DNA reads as TGTGCCAGCACCCCTGGGCCCTACAATGAGCAGTTCTTC.

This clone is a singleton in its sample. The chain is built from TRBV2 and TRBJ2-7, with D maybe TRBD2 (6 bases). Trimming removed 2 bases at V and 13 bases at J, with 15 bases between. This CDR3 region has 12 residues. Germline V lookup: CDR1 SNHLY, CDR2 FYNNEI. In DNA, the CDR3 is TGTGCCAGCAGTGAACTAATTCGGGACTTATACTTC. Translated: CASSELIRDLYF.

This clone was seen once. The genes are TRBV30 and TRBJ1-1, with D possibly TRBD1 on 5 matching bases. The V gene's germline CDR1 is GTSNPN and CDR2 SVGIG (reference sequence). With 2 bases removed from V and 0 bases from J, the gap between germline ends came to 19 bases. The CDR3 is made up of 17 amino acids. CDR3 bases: TGTGCCTGGAGTCACCCCGGGGGGGGGAGCATGAACACTGAAGCTTTCTTT. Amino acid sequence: CAWSHPGGGSMNTEAFF.

DNA of the CDR3: TGTGCCAGCAGCTTAAAGGGGTCGACAGGGGAGATACGCAATGAGCAGTTCTTC. Translating it yields CASSLKGSTGEIRNEQFF. The rearrangement joins TRBV7-3 to TRBJ2-1, with 8 bases that match TRBD1. In germline, CDR1 is SGHTA, CDR2 FQGTGA. This CDR3 is built from 18 residues. V lost 1 base to trimming and J lost 6 bases; unmatched junction nucleotides: 14.

CDR3 sequence: CASSSQGQLTGELFF. CDR3 DNA sequence: TGTGCCAGCAGCTCTCAGGGGCAACTCACCGGGGAGCTGTTTTTT. V is TRBV7-8 and J is TRBJ2-2, with D possibly TRBD1 on 6 matching bases. This CDR3 comprises 15 residues. Germline V gene sequence: CDR1 SGHVS, CDR2 FQNEAQ. V lost 4 bases and J 4 bases, leaving 13 bases between the germline ends.

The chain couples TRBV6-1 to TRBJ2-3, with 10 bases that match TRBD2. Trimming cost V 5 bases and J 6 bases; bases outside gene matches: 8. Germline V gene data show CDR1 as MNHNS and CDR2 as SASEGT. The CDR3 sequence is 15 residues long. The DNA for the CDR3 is TGTGCCAGCAGTAGACTAGCGGGCCCCACGGATACGCAGTATTTT. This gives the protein CASSRLAGPTDTQYF.

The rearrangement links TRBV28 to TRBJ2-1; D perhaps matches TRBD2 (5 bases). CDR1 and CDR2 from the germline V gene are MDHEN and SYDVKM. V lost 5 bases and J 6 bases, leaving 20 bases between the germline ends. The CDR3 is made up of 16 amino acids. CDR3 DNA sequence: TGTGCCAGCAGTGCCCTGGACTGGATTAGCACCAATGAGCAGTTCTTC. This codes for CASSALDWISTNEQFF.

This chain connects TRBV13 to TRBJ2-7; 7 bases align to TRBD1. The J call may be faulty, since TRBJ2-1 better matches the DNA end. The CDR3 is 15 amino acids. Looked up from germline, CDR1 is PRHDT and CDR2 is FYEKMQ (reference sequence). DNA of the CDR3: TGTGCCAGCAGCCCCCGACAGGGCGCGTACAATGAGCAGTTCTTC. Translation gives CASSPRQGAYNEQFF.

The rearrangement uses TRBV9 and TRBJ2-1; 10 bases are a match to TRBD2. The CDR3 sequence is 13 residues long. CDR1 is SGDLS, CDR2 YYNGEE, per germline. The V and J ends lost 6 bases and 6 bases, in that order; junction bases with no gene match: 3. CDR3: CASTAGGFNEQFF. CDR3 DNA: TGTGCCAGCACAGCGGGGGGGTTCAATGAGCAGTTCTTC.

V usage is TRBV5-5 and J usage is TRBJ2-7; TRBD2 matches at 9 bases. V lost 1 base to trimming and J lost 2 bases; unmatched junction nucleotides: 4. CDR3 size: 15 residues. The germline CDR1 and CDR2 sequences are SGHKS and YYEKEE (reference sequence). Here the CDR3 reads CASSLIAGVPYEQYF. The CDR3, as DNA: TGTGCCAGCAGCTTGATAGCGGGGGTTCCCTACGAGCAGTACTTC.

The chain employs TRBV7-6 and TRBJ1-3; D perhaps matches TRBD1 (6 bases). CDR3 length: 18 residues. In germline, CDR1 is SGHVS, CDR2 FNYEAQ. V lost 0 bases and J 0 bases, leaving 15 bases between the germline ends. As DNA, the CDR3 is TGTGCCAGCAGCTTAGCTGAAGGGGGATCCTACTCTGGAAACACCATATATTTT. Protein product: CASSLAEGGSYSGNTIYF.

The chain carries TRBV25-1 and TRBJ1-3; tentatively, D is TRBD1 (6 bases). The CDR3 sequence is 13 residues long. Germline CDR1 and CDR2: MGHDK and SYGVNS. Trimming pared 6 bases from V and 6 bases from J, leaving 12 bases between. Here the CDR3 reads CASRSQGSNTIYF. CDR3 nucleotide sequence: TGTGCCAGCAGGTCACAGGGTTCAAACACCATATATTTT.

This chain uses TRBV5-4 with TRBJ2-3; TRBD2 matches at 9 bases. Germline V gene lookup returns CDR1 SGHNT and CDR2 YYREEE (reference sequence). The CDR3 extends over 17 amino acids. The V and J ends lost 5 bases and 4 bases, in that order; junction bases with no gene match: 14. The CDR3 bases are TGTGCCAGCAGTATACGCGGTGGGCTAGCGGGACCAGATACGCAGTATTTT. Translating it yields CASSIRGGLAGPDTQYF.

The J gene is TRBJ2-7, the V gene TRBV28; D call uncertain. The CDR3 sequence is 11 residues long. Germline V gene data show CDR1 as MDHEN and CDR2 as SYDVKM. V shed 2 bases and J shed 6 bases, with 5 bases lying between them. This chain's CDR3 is CASSLGVEQYF. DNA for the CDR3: TGTGCCAGCAGTTTAGGAGTCGAGCAGTACTTC.

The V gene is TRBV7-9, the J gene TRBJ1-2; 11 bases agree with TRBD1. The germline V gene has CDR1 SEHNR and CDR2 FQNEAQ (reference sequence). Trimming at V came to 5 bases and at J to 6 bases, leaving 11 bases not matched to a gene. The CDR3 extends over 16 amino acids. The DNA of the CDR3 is TGTGCCAGCAGCCCGGGTGGGACAGGGGGAAAGAATGGCTACACCTTC. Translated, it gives CASSPGGTGGKNGYTF. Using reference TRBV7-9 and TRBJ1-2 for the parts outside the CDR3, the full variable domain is DTGVSQNPRHKITKRGQNVTFRCDPISEHNRLYWYRQTLGQGPEFLTYFQNEAQLEKSRLLSDRFSAERPKGSFSTLEIQRTEQGDSAMYLCASSPGGTGGKNGYTFGSGTRLTVV.

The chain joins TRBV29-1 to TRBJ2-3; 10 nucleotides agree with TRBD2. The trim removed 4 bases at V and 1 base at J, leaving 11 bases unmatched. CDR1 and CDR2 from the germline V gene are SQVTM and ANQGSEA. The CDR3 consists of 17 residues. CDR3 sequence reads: CSVGSGGASLGTDTQYF. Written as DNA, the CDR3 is TGCAGCGTTGGGAGCGGGGGGGCCAGTTTGGGCACAGATACGCAGTATTTT.

The CDR3 spells CAWTRDSLNTGELFF. Here the CDR3 DNA reads TGTGCCTGGACCAGGGACTCTCTGAACACCGGGGAGCTGTTTTTT. The chain uses TRBV30 and TRBJ2-2; a weak D match, TRBD2 (6 bases). The CDR3 is made up of 15 amino acids. Trimming removed 4 bases at V and 1 base at J, with 13 bases between. Per the germline V gene, CDR1 is GTSNPN and CDR2 is SVGIG (reference sequence).

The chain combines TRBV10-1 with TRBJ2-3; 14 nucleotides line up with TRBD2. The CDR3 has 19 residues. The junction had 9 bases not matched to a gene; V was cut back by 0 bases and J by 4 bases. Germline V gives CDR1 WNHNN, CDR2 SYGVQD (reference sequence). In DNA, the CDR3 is TGCGCCAGCAGTGAGTCCCGGACTAGCGGGAGGAGTTGGGCAGATACGCAGTATTTT. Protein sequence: CASSESRTSGRSWADTQYF.

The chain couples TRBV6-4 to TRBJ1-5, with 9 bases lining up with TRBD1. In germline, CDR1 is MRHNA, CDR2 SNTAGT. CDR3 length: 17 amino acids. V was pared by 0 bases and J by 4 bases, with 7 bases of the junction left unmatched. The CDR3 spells CASSDSRLGQGNQPQHF. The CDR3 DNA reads TGTGCCAGCAGTGACTCTAGGTTAGGACAGGGGAATCAGCCCCAGCATTTT.

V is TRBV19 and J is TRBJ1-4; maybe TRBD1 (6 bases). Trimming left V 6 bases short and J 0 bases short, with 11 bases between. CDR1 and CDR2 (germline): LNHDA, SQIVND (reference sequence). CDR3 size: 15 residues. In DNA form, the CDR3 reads TGTGCCAGTAGCCGGACAGAGACAACTAATGAAAAACTGTTTTTT. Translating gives CASSRTETTNEKLFF.

The CDR3 spells CASSLSRERGYTF. The CDR3 DNA sequence: TGTGCCAGCAGCTTAAGCAGGGAACGAGGCTACACCTTC. The chain couples TRBV7-2 to TRBJ1-2; D is perhaps TRBD1 (5 bases). The ends were cut back, 2 bases at V and 8 bases at J, with 12 bases in the middle. Germline CDR1 is SGHTA and CDR2 is FQGNSA. The CDR3 runs 13 residues. Full variable domain (rest looked up from reference TRBV7-2 and TRBJ1-2): GAGVSQSPSNKVTEKGKDVELRCDPISGHTALYWYRQSLGQGLEFLIYFQGNSAPDKSGLPSDRFSAERTGGSVSTLTIQRTQQEDSAVYLCASSLSRERGYTFGSGTRLTVV.

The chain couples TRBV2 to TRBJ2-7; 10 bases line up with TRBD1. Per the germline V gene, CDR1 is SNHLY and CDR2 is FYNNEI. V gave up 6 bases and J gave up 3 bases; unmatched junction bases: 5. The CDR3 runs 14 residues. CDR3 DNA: TGTGCCAGCAGCCCGGGACAGGGGTACTACGAGCAGTACTTC. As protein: CASSPGQGYYEQYF.

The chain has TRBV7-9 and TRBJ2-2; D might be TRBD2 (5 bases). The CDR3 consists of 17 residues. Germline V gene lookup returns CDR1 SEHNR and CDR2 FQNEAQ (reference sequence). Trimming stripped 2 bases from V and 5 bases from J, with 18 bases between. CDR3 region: CASSLRALAGGTGELFF. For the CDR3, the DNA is TGTGCCAGCAGCTTACGGGCTCTAGCTGGTGGGACCGGGGAGCTGTTTTTT.

The CDR3 DNA reads TGTGCCAGCAGCCGCTTTAAGGGACTAGAGGATGAGCAGTTCTTC. It yields the protein CASSRFKGLEDEQFF. The genes are TRBV7-2 and TRBJ2-1, with 8 bases that match TRBD2. In germline, CDR1 is SGHTA, CDR2 FQGNSA. This CDR3 is 15 amino acids long. V was clipped by 5 bases and J by 8 bases; unmatched bases: 11. The full variable domain, its missing parts supplied by reference TRBV7-2 and TRBJ2-1, is GAGVSQSPSNKVTEKGKDVELRCDPISGHTALYWYRQSLGQGLEFLIYFQGNSAPDKSGLPSDRFSAERTGGSVSTLTIQRTQQEDSAVYLCASSRFKGLEDEQFFGPGTRLTVL.

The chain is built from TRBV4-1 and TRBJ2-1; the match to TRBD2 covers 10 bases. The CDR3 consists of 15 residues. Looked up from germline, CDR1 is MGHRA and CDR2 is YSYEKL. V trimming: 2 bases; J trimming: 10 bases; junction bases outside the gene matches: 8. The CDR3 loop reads CASSQWASGRFEQFF. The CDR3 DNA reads TGCGCCAGCAGCCAATGGGCTAGCGGGAGATTCGAGCAGTTCTTC.